The 10 T cell receptor beta chains presented below share a single source sample, sequenced in a study of beta chain features in type 1 diabetes. Of the isolated RNA, all was reverse transcribed, and so the sequenced material was expressed TCRB transcripts. The method was immunoSEQ multiplex PCR; TCRdb's version includes in-frame clones alone and lacks a portion of them. The sample consists of roughly 180,000 clones, 6.5% to 9.5% of them appearing once. These receptors' targets are unknown. Overall study findings and caveats: Researchers report that Type 1 diabetes patients had moderately but significantly shorter TCRB CDR3s across all four CD4+ subsets.

Sequenced input: central memory CD4+ T cells from blood. These receptors originate from a woman between 35 and 50 years old with type 1 diabetes.

The chain uses TRBV6-5 and TRBJ1-2; D is possibly TRBD1 (5 bases). Trimming cost V 4 bases and J 6 bases, with 21 bases left between them. This CDR3 contains 16 residues. Germline V gene lookup returns CDR1 MNHEY and CDR2 SVGAGI. The chain's CDR3 is CASSFRTIGQGDGYTF. CDR3 nucleotide sequence: TGTGCCAGCAGTTTCCGGACGATTGGTCAGGGTGATGGCTACACCTTC.

Many counts were recorded for this clone. V gene TRBV7-8 combines with J gene TRBJ1-1; D possibly corresponds to TRBD1 (5 bases). V lost 1 base and J 3 bases, leaving 6 bases between the germline ends. CDR1 SGHVS and CDR2 FQNEAQ come from the germline V gene. The CDR3 is 13 residues long. DNA for the CDR3: TGTGCCAGCAGCTTAGGACAGTACACTGAAGCTTTCTTT. Translated, it gives CASSLGQYTEAFF.

This clone was recorded a few times. The genes are TRBV9 and TRBJ2-7; 7 bases line up with TRBD2. The CDR3 sequence is 14 residues long. Germline assignment: CDR1 SGDLS and CDR2 YYNGEE. Trimming took 0 bases from V and 5 from J; bases not matched to a gene: 5. The CDR3 region has the DNA TGTGCCAGCAGCGTAGGAATTACTAGCGACGAGCAGTACTTC. Protein product: CASSVGITSDEQYF.

This chain connects TRBV18 to TRBJ2-3; D gene unclear. The CDR3 length is 11 residues. Trimming took 8 bases from V and 4 from J, leaving 7 bases between them. Germline V gene data show CDR1 as KGHSH and CDR2 as LQKENI. As DNA, the CDR3 is TGTGCCAGCCCAGCGCCAGATACGCAGTATTTT. The encoded protein is CASPAPDTQYF.

The chain recombines TRBV4-2 with TRBJ1-4; TRBD1 matches 8 bases. V lost 0 bases, J lost 3 bases, and 9 bases stayed unmatched. Per germline, CDR1 LGHNA and CDR2 YNFKEQ. The CDR3 totals 18 residues. The CDR3 is CASSQDSQGARANEKLFF. The CDR3 DNA reads TGTGCCAGCAGCCAAGATAGCCAGGGGGCGCGAGCTAATGAAAAACTGTTTTTT.

This clone was detected a few times. The V call is TRBV15, the J call TRBJ2-2; no clear D. In germline, CDR1 is LNHNV, CDR2 YYDKDF (reference sequence). The length of the CDR3 is 12 residues. Deletions cut 5 bases from V and 5 bases from J, with 6 bases between. The CDR3 sequence is CATSGQTGELFF. For the CDR3, the DNA is TGTGCCACCAGCGGCCAGACCGGGGAGCTGTTTTTT.

This clone was picked up a small number of times. V is TRBV5-5 and J is TRBJ2-5, with TRBD2 matching over 9 bases. The CDR3 consists of 16 residues. V was clipped by 1 base and J by 7 bases; unmatched bases: 11. Looked up from germline, CDR1 is SGHKS and CDR2 is YYEKEE (reference sequence). The CDR3 loop is CASSLTSGSPRGTQYF. The CDR3 nucleotides read TGTGCCAGCAGCTTGACTAGCGGGTCTCCGAGAGGGACCCAGTACTTC.

This clone came up a few times. The chain couples TRBV29-1 to TRBJ2-1; the match to TRBD2 covers 13 bases. Trimming cost V 7 bases and J 6 bases; bases outside gene matches: 3. Germline V gene sequence: CDR1 SQVTM, CDR2 ANQGSEA. The CDR3 is 13 amino acids. The CDR3 DNA follows: TGCAGCGAAAGACTAGCGGGAGGCAATGAGCAGTTCTTC. Translated, it gives CSERLAGGNEQFF.

This rearrangement joins TRBV28 to TRBJ1-1; 8 nucleotides match TRBD1. The germline V gene has CDR1 MDHEN and CDR2 SYDVKM. The ends lost 6 bases at V and 10 bases at J; junction bases unmatched: 10. The CDR3 covers 13 residues. The CDR3, as DNA: TGTGCCAGCAGCCCCCAATGGACAGGGCGAGCTTTCTTT. Translated, it gives CASSPQWTGRAFF.

The chain combines TRBV7-3 with TRBJ2-1; 8 bases line up with TRBD2. Trimming removed 2 bases from V and 5 bases from J; junction bases left unmatched: 5. Germline lookup yields CDR1 SGHTA and CDR2 FQGTGA. The CDR3 consists of 15 residues. The DNA for the CDR3 is TGTGCCAGCAGCTTAGATGGGACTAGGGACAATGAGCAGTTCTTC. This encodes CASSLDGTRDNEQFF. The full variable domain, in which reference TRBV7-3 and TRBJ2-1 provide the parts outside the CDR3, is GAGVSQTPSNKVTEKGKYVELRCDPISGHTALYWYRQSLGQGPEFLIYFQGTGAADDSGLPNDRFFAVRPEGSVSTLKIQRTERGDSAVYLCASSLDGTRDNEQFFGPGTRLTVL.